This TCR beta chain stems from a study of beta chain features in type 1 diabetes. Study-wide results and limits: The similarity of naive, central memory and Treg TCRB repertoires appeared greater among patients than among healthy donors. Cells that show high TCR expression could be over-represented by cDNA sequencing. Diminished insertions and augmented deletions at VDJ junctions characterized type 1 diabetes patients.

Sequencing targeted expressed TCRB transcripts, as all isolated RNA had been reverse transcribed. There were approximately 3.5 million reads on average in the naive, central memory and regulatory T cell samples. The protocol was immunoSEQ multiplex PCR, while the TCRdb copy is restricted to in-frame clones and leaves out a portion. The sample consists of hundreds of thousands of clones, roughly 15% of them appearing once. This clone was observed at least ten times. Its specificity is not known. CDR1 SEHNR and CDR2 FQNEAQ come from the germline V gene (reference sequence). V lost 4 bases, J lost 5 bases, and 7 bases stayed unmatched. CDR3 length equals 15 residues.

The TCR was taken from a man younger than 35 in good health. V and J are TRBV7-9 and TRBJ2-1; TRBD2 matches at 8 bases. Source material: naive CD4+ T cells from blood. CDR3 sequence reads: CASSYQTSENNEQFF. CDR3 nucleotide sequence: TGTGCCAGCAGCTACCAGACTAGCGAGAACAATGAGCAGTTCTTC. Looking up the rest from reference TRBV7-9 and TRBJ2-1 gives the full variable domain: DTGVSQNPRHKITKRGQNVTFRCDPISEHNRLYWYRQTLGQGPEFLTYFQNEAQLEKSRLLSDRFSAERPKGSFSTLEIQRTEQGDSAMYLCASSYQTSENNEQFFGPGTRLTVL.